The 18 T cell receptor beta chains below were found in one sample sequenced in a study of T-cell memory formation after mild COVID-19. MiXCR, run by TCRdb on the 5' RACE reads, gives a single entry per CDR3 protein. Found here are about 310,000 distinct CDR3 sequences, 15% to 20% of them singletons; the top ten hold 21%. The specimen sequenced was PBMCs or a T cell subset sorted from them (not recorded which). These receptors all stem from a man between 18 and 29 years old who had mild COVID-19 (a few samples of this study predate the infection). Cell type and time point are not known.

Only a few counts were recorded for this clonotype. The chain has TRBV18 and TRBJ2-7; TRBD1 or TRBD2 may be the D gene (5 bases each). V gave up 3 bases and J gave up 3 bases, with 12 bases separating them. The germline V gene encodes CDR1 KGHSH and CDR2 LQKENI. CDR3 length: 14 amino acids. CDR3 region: CASSPSRDGYEQYV. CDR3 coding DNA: TGTGCCAGCTCACCCTCCCGGGACGGCTACGAGCAGTACGTC.

The CDR3 sequence: CASSQEGRGGYTF. The CDR3, as DNA: TGCGCCAGCAGCCAAGAGGGCCGGGGGGGCTACACCTTC. The rearrangement joins TRBV4-1 to TRBJ1-2, with a weak D call TRBD1 (5 bases). Trimming took off 0 bases at V and 8 bases at J, with 10 bases between the two ends. This CDR3 has 13 amino acids. Germline CDR1 and CDR2: MGHRA and YSYEKL.

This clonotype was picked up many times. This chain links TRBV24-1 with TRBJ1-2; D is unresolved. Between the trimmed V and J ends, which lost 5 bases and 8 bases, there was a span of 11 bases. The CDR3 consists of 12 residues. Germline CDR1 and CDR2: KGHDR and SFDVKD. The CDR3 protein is CATSVLGYGYTF. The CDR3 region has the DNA TGTGCCACCAGTGTTCTTGGGTACGGCTACACCTTC.

CDR3 residues: CASSAWTGLSVGLNEQFF. In nucleotides, the CDR3 is TGTGCCAGCAGCGCCTGGACAGGGCTTAGTGTTGGTCTTAATGAGCAGTTCTTC. J is TRBJ2-1 and V is TRBV7-9; 8 bases map to TRBD1. The V segment lost 5 bases and the J segment 7 bases; nucleotides outside the gene matches: 19. CDR3 length: 18 residues. Germline CDR1 is SEHNR and CDR2 is FQNEAQ (reference sequence).

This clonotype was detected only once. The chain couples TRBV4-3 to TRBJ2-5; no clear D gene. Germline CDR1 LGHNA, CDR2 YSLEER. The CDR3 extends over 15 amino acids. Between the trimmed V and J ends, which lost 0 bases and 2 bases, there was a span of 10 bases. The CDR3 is CASSQDTRKQETQYF. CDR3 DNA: TGCGCCAGCAGCCAAGATACGAGAAAGCAAGAGACCCAGTACTTC.

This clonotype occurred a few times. The CDR3 sequence: CASSLDLRAFEQFF. The CDR3 DNA reads as TGTGCCAGCAGCTTAGATCTGAGGGCCTTTGAGCAGTTCTTC. The chain uses TRBV11-2 and TRBJ2-1, with a possible D match to TRBD2 (5 bases). Germline CDR1 SGHAT, CDR2 FQNNGV. V was trimmed by 0 bases and J by 9 bases, leaving 12 bases between them. The CDR3 contains 14 residues.

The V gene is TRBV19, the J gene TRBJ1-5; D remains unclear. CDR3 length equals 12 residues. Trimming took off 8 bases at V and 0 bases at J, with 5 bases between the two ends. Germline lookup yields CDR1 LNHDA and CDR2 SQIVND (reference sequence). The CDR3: CASRRSNQPQHF. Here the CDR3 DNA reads TGTGCCAGTCGACGTAGCAATCAGCCCCAGCATTTT.

DNA for the CDR3: TGCGCCAGCAGCCTAGGATGGAACACCGGGGAGCTGTTTTTT. Residues: CASSLGWNTGELFF. The chain employs TRBV5-1 and TRBJ2-2; D is undetermined. This CDR3 is built from 14 residues. Germline loops: CDR1 SGHRS, CDR2 YFSETQ. Deletions cut 4 bases from V and 1 base from J, with 8 bases between.

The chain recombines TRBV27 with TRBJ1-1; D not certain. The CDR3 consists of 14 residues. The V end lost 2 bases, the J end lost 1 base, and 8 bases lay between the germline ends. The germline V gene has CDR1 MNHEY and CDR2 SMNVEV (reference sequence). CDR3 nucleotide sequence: TGTGCCAGCAGTTTACGGCTTACGAACACTGAAGCTTTCTTT. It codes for CASSLRLTNTEAFF.

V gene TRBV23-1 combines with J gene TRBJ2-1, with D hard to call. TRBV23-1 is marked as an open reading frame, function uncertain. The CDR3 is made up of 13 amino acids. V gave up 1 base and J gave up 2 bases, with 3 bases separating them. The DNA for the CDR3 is TGCGCCAGCAGTCAATTCACCTACAATGAGCAGTTCTTC. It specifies CASSQFTYNEQFF.

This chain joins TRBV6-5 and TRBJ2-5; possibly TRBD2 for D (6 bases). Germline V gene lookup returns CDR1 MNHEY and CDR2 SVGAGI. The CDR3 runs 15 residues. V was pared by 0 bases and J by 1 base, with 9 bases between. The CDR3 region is CASSYSPTSQETQYF. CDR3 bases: TGTGCCAGCAGTTACTCCCCGACTAGCCAAGAGACCCAGTACTTC.

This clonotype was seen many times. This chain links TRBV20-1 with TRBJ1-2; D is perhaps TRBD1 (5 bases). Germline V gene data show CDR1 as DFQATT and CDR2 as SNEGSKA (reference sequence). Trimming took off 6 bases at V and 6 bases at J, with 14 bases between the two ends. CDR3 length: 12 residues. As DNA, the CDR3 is TGCAGTGCCGATAGGGGCGCGAATGGCTACACCTTC. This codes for CSADRGANGYTF.

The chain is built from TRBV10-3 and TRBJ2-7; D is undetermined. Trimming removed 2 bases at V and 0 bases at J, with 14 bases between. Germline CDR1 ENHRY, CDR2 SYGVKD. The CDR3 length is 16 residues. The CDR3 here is CAISEKNSRSSYEQYF. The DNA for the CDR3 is TGTGCCATCAGTGAGAAAAATTCCAGGAGCTCCTACGAGCAGTACTTC.

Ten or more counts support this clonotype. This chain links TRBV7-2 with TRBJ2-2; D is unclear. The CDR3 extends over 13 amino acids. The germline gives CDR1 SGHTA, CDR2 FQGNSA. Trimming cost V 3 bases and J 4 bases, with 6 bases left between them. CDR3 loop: CASSFGFTGELFF. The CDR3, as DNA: TGTGCCAGCAGCTTTGGGTTCACCGGGGAGCTGTTTTTT.

The CDR3 sequence is CASSFNWASEGTQYF. CDR3 DNA sequence: TGTGCCAGCAGTTTCAATTGGGCTAGTGAAGGGACCCAGTACTTC. The J gene is TRBJ2-5, the V gene TRBV12-3 or TRBV12-4; no clear D gene. The V end lost 3 bases, the J end lost 7 bases, and 18 bases lay between the germline ends. This CDR3 region has 15 residues.

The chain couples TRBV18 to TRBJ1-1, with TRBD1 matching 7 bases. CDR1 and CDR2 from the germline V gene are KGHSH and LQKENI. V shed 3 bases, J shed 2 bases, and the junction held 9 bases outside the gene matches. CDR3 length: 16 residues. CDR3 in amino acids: CASSPALTGFNTEAFF. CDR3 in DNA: TGTGCCAGCTCACCCGCCCTGACAGGGTTTAACACTGAAGCTTTCTTT. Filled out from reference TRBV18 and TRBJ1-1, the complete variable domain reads NAGVMQNPRHLVRRRGQEARLRCSPMKGHSHVYWYRQLPEEGLKFMVYLQKENIIDESGMPKERFSAEFPKEGPSILRIQQVVRGDSAAYFCASSPALTGFNTEAFFGQGTRLTVV.

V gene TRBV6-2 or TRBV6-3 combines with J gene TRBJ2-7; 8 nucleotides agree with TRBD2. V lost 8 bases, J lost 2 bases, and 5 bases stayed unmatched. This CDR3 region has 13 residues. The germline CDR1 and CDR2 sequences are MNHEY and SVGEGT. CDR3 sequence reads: CASGLAGPYEQYF. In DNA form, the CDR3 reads TGTGCCAGCGGCTTAGCGGGACCCTACGAGCAGTACTTC.

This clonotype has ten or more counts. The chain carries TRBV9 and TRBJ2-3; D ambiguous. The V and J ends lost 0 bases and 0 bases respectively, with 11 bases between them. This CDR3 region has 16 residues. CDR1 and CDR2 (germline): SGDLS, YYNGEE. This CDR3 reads CASSVAPAFSTDTQYF. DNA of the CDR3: TGTGCCAGCAGCGTAGCCCCAGCGTTTAGCACAGATACGCAGTATTTT. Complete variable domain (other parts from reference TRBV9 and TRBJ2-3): DSGVTQTPKHLITATGQRVTLRCSPRSGDLSVYWYQQSLDQGLQFLIQYYNGEERAKGNILERFSAQQFPDLHSELNLSSLELGDSALYFCASSVAPAFSTDTQYFGPGTRLTVL.